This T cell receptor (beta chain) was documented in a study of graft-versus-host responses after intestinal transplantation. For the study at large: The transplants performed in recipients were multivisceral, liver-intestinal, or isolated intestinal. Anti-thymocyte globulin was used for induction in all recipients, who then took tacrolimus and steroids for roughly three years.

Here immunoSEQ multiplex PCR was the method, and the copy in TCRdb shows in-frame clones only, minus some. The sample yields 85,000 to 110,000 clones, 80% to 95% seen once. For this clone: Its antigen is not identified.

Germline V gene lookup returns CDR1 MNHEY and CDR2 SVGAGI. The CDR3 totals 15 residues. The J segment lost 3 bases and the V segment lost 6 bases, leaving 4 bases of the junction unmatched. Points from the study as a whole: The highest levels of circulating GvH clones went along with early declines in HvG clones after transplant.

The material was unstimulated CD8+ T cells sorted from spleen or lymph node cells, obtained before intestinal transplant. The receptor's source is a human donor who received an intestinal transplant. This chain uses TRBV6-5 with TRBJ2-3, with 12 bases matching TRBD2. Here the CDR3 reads CASSLAGGPTDTQYF. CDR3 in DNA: TGTGCCAGCAGCCTAGCGGGGGGGCCGACAGATACGCAGTATTTT.